A single sample is the source of the 25 T cell receptor beta chains below, sequenced in a study of beta chain features in type 1 diabetes (dated by TCRdb to between 2018 and 2020). Preparation of the library involved the immunoSEQ multiplex PCR assay. All of the isolated RNA was reverse transcribed with the High Capacity cDNA Reverse Transcription Kit, so expressed TCRB transcripts were sequenced. TCRdb limited this immuneACCESS table to in-frame rearrangements with V and J called. A share of clones is missing; checked studies link under half to unresolved V genes, and the rest is unexplained. The sample table lists 430,000 or so clones, roughly an eighth of them with a count of one. 0.045% to 0.06% of the sample belongs to the ten largest clones. Sequencing was carried out using naive CD4+ T cells from blood. This specimen's cell subset or site label, per the study, means: true naive CD4+ T cells. The receptors come from a woman aged 18-35 years in good health.

The CDR3 region is CATLMDGQPQETQYF. In DNA, the CDR3 is TGTGCCACCCTGATGGACGGGCAGCCGCAAGAGACCCAGTACTTC. This sequence joins TRBV15 and TRBJ2-5; D uncertain. Deletions cut 8 bases from V and 2 bases from J, with 18 bases between. Germline lookup yields CDR1 LNHNV and CDR2 YYDKDF (reference sequence). CDR3 length: 15 amino acids.

This clone showed up many times. The chain uses TRBV29-1 and TRBJ2-7, with 9 bases that match TRBD1. Germline trimming cut 7 bases from V and 5 bases from J; bases unmatched to any gene: 6. Looked up from germline, CDR1 is SQVTM and CDR2 is ANQGSEA. The CDR3 loop spans 12 amino acids. Here the CDR3 DNA reads TGCAGCGGAGGGGACAGGGCGGACGAGCAGTACTTC. Amino acids: CSGGDRADEQYF.

This clone was found a few times. The V call is TRBV28, the J call TRBJ1-1; D gene ambiguous. Germline-derived CDR1 and CDR2 are MDHEN and SYDVKM. Trimming took off 3 bases at V and 1 base at J, with 12 bases between the two ends. The CDR3 contains 15 residues. This CDR3 reads CASSFFGARNTEAFF. The DNA for the CDR3 is TGTGCCAGCAGTTTCTTTGGTGCCCGGAACACTGAAGCTTTCTTT.

This clone was observed a few times. The sample contains more than one DNA sequence encoding this CDR3. The V and J genes are TRBV6-5 and TRBJ2-3, with D possibly being TRBD1 (5 bases). In germline, CDR1 is MNHEY, CDR2 SVGAGI. This CDR3 contains 14 residues. V lost 2 bases and J lost 3, with 9 bases in between. CDR3 region: CASSYGQGTDTQYF. The DNA of the CDR3 is TGTGCCAGCAGTTACGGGCAGGGAACAGATACGCAGTATTTT.

This clone was seen only a few times. This rearrangement joins TRBV2 to TRBJ2-6; D is uncertain. Per germline, CDR1 SNHLY and CDR2 FYNNEI. The CDR3 has 18 residues. V dropped 1 base and J dropped 9 bases, with 22 bases sitting between them. The CDR3 region is CASSEEGSAPSSRNVLTF. CDR3 coding DNA: TGTGCCAGCAGTGAAGAGGGCAGCGCCCCTTCCAGCCGCAACGTCCTGACTTTC.

This clone was picked up a small number of times. The V and J genes are TRBV9 and TRBJ2-1; 12 bases line up with TRBD2. Germline-derived CDR1 and CDR2 are SGDLS and YYNGEE. CDR3 size: 16 residues. After removal of 3 bases from V and 6 bases from J, the junction contained 7 bases not matched to a gene. The chain's CDR3 is CASSGWTSGNLNEQFF. Written as DNA, the CDR3 is TGTGCCAGCAGCGGTTGGACTAGCGGGAATCTCAATGAGCAGTTCTTC.

The genes are TRBV7-6 and TRBJ2-3; D not resolved. The CDR3 contains 13 residues. Per the germline V gene, CDR1 is SGHVS and CDR2 is FNYEAQ. The ends were cut back, 1 base at V and 5 bases at J, with 7 bases in the middle. The CDR3 sequence: CASSLGRGDTQYF. The CDR3 coding sequence is TGTGCCAGCAGCTTAGGTCGCGGAGATACGCAGTATTTT.

The V gene is TRBV7-6, the J gene TRBJ2-3, with D unresolved. CDR3 length: 15 residues. V shed 5 bases and J shed 4 bases, with 16 bases lying between them. Germline CDR1 is SGHVS and CDR2 is FNYEAQ. Here the CDR3 reads CASSRMELAADTQYF. DNA for the CDR3: TGTGCCAGCAGCCGTATGGAGCTGGCGGCAGATACGCAGTATTTT.

This clone occurred a few times. This chain uses TRBV2 with TRBJ2-5; weak D call: TRBD1 (5 bases). The V gene lost 7 bases and the J gene lost 5 bases, with 17 bases spanning the gap. The length of the CDR3 is 14 residues. Germline lookup yields CDR1 SNHLY and CDR2 FYNNEI. The CDR3 reads CASMSIRAGETQYF. The CDR3, as DNA: TGTGCCAGCATGAGTATCAGGGCAGGGGAGACCCAGTACTTC.

This clone was picked up a small number of times. The chain combines TRBV5-1 with TRBJ2-5; the D call may be TRBD1 or TRBD2 (5 bases each). This CDR3 has 15 amino acids. V was shortened by 4 bases and J by 8 bases, with 21 bases between the two germline ends. The germline V gene has CDR1 SGHRS and CDR2 YFSETQ. CDR3 sequence: CASSVDSTRGDTQYF. DNA for the CDR3: TGCGCCAGCAGCGTTGACAGTACGAGGGGTGATACCCAGTACTTC.

V and J are TRBV12-5 and TRBJ2-3; 11 bases fit TRBD2. This CDR3 comprises 17 residues. Losses at the gene ends were 3 bases for V and 4 bases for J; bases not matched to a gene: 9. Germline CDR1 and CDR2: LGHNT and FRNRAP. The CDR3 bases are TGTGCTAGTGGTTTCCCAAGTAATAGCGGGAGGGCAGATACGCAGTATTTT. Its protein is CASGFPSNSGRADTQYF.

The genes are TRBV28 and TRBJ2-3; D unclear. This CDR3 is 14 amino acids long. Germline V lookup: CDR1 MDHEN, CDR2 SYDVKM. The V end was cut by 3 bases, the J end by 5 bases, with 12 bases between. The CDR3 nucleotides are TGTGCCAGCAGTTTCCCCCCTTTCGGAGATACGCAGTATTTT. Translating gives CASSFPPFGDTQYF.

In this sample, this clone turned up many times. The CDR3 loop reads CAISEGGTQETQYF. The CDR3 nucleotides are TGTGCCATCAGTGAAGGCGGGACCCAAGAGACCCAGTACTTC. The rearrangement joins TRBV10-3 to TRBJ2-5; possibly TRBD2 for D (6 bases). Trimming took 3 bases from V and 1 from J, leaving 9 bases between them. The CDR3 runs to 14 residues. Germline-derived CDR1 and CDR2 are ENHRY and SYGVKD.

This clone is a singleton in its sample. The genes are TRBV13 and TRBJ1-3, with TRBD1 matching 9 bases. With 4 bases clipped from V and 8 bases from J, the junction kept 12 bases outside the gene matches. This CDR3 has 16 residues. The germline CDR1 and CDR2 sequences are PRHDT and FYEKMQ (reference sequence). The CDR3 DNA reads TGTGCCAGCAGCTCATCCACCGGGACAGGGAAGGACACCATATATTTT. It is translated as CASSSSTGTGKDTIYF.

This clone has only one observation. This chain connects TRBV2 to TRBJ1-4; D is undetermined. The CDR3 loop spans 14 amino acids. The germline V gene encodes CDR1 SNHLY and CDR2 FYNNEI. V shed 6 bases and J shed 7 bases, with 15 bases lying between them. DNA of the CDR3: TGTGCCAGCAGGCGGGGTGCAGGTGTTGAAAAACTGTTTTTT. Protein: CASRRGAGVEKLFF.

This chain links TRBV5-1 with TRBJ2-3; a weak D match, TRBD2 (6 bases). Per germline, CDR1 SGHRS and CDR2 YFSETQ. The CDR3 length is 14 residues. V lost 8 bases and J lost 1, with 14 bases in between. CDR3 nucleotide sequence: TGCGCCAGTCACGATACGGGGGGCACAGATACGCAGTATTTT. As protein: CASHDTGGTDTQYF.

V usage is TRBV4-3 and J usage is TRBJ1-5, with unresolved D. Germline V lookup: CDR1 LGHNA, CDR2 YSLEER. The length of the CDR3 is 13 residues. The V end lost 0 bases, the J end lost 5 bases, and 5 bases lay between the germline ends. The CDR3 DNA sequence: TGCGCCAGCAGCCAAGATAGGGATCAGCCCCAGCATTTT. This gives the protein CASSQDRDQPQHF.

To note about this clone: The germline gene is not matched at one end of the junction; a read error may be the cause. The chain is built from TRBV14 and TRBJ2-1; 7 bases line up with TRBD1. This CDR3 region has 14 residues. Germline CDR1 SGHDN, CDR2 FVKESK. CDR3: CARSRRDSYNEQFF. Written as DNA, the CDR3 is TGTGCCCGCAGCCGACGGGACAGTTACAATGAGCAGTTCTTC.

This clone has a handful of counts. The chain employs TRBV19 and TRBJ2-1, with a weak D call TRBD2 (7 bases). The germline V and J ends were trimmed by 6 bases and 12 bases, with 27 bases remaining between them. The CDR3 runs 16 residues. The germline CDR1 and CDR2 sequences are LNHDA and SQIVND (reference sequence). CDR3 loop: CASRTDPLQGGGRQFF. CDR3 nucleotide sequence: TGTGCCAGTAGGACAGACCCCCTACAGGGCGGGGGAAGGCAGTTCTTC.

This clone has a handful of counts. The chain couples TRBV5-1 to TRBJ2-6; TRBD1 is a possible D gene (6 bases). The CDR3 totals 15 residues. The germline V gene has CDR1 SGHRS and CDR2 YFSETQ. Trimming shortened V by 4 bases and J by 4 bases, and 12 bases separated the two germline ends. For the CDR3, the DNA is TGCGCCAGCAGCAGTACAGGGACCGGGGCCAACGTCCTGACTTTC. Translating it yields CASSSTGTGANVLTF.

This chain links TRBV27 with TRBJ1-1; tentatively, D is TRBD1 (5 bases). CDR1 and CDR2 from the germline V gene are MNHEY and SMNVEV (reference sequence). With 5 bases removed from V and 4 bases from J, the gap between germline ends came to 11 bases. The CDR3 runs 13 residues. The CDR3 nucleotides are TGTGCCAGCAGTACGCAGGGAGTCACTGAAGCTTTCTTT. This gives the protein CASSTQGVTEAFF.

This chain joins TRBV5-6 and TRBJ1-2; perhaps TRBD1 as D (5 bases). Trimming took 0 bases from V and 6 from J, leaving 15 bases between them. The germline V gene encodes CDR1 SGHDT and CDR2 YYEEEE. This CDR3 spans 15 amino acids. This CDR3 is CASSLARDSNDGYTF. For the CDR3, the DNA is TGTGCCAGCAGCTTGGCGAGAGACAGTAATGATGGCTACACCTTC.

Only a few counts were recorded for this clone. The rearrangement joins TRBV7-9 to TRBJ2-2; D unresolved. This CDR3 region has 16 residues. CDR1 SEHNR and CDR2 FQNEAQ come from the germline V gene (reference sequence). V lost 5 bases and J 1 base, leaving 14 bases between the germline ends. The CDR3 region is CASSSALNLNTGELFF. The CDR3 nucleotides are TGTGCCAGCAGCAGTGCCCTTAACCTGAACACCGGGGAGCTGTTTTTT.

Regarding this clone: An end of the junction does not agree with germline; a read error may underlie this. The V gene is TRBV7-2, the J gene TRBJ2-3, with D perhaps given as TRBD1 or TRBD2 (5 bases each). CDR3 length equals 10 residues. Germline values: CDR1 SGHTA, CDR2 FQGNSA. CDR3 sequence: CASSPGTRGF. CDR3 in DNA: TGTGCCAGCAGCCCCGGGACCCGAGGGTTT. The entire variable domain, with the rest obtained from reference TRBV7-2 and TRBJ2-3, is as follows: GAGVSQSPSNKVTEKGKDVELRCDPISGHTALYWYRQSLGQGLEFLIYFQGNSAPDKSGLPSDRFSAERTGGSVSTLTIQRTQQEDSAVYLCASSPGTRGFGPGTRLTVL.

In its sample, this clone was seen a few times. V gene TRBV5-4 combines with J gene TRBJ2-3, with 8 bases identical to TRBD1. This CDR3 has 15 residues. The junction had 12 bases not matched to a gene; V was cut back by 7 bases and J by 5 bases. The germline V gene has CDR1 SGHNT and CDR2 YYREEE (reference sequence). As DNA, the CDR3 is TGTGCCAGCGCCAGTTATCAGGGGGCAGGAGATACGCAGTATTTT. Protein: CASASYQGAGDTQYF.